This is a list of T cell receptor beta chains from one sample in a study of T cell responses to AZD1222 COVID-19 vaccine. TCRdb keeps only in-frame clones here, not all; method: immunoSEQ multiplex PCR. In the table there are tens of thousands of clones, 90% to 95% of which are singletons. Sequencing was performed on peripheral blood, taken on day 0 of AZD1222 vaccination. Receptor source: an adult in good health. Each CDR3 is given with its conserved first and last residue. A D gene is named only where the DNA matches it firmly. Some rows mark clone size as missing; the rest say once, few, many or name a class of expanded clone.

D: NA; size: NA; J: TRBJ1-4; V: TRBV3-1/TRBV3-2; CDR3: CASSQDLVGEKLFF; DNA: TGTGCCAGCAGCCAAGATCTGGTTGGAGAAAAACTGTTTTTT
D: TRBD1; size: NA; J: TRBJ1-3; V: TRBV18; CDR3: CASSPTFRDRGNTIYF; DNA: TGTGCCAGCTCCCCAACCTTCCGGGACAGGGGAAACACCATATATTTT
D: NA; size: NA; J: TRBJ1-5; V: TRBV15; CDR3: CATSRDQQPQHF; DNA: TGTGCCACCAGCAGAGATCAACAGCCCCAGCATTTT
D: NA; size: NA; J: TRBJ2-5; V: TRBV6-2/TRBV6-3; CDR3: CASSYPTETQYF; DNA: TGTGCCAGCAGTTACCCCACAGAGACCCAGTACTTC
D: TRBD1; size: NA; J: TRBJ1-1; V: TRBV3-1/TRBV3-2; CDR3: CASSHDRGRDWTEAFF; DNA: TGTGCCAGCAGCCATGACAGGGGGCGCGACTGGACTGAAGCTTTCTTT
D: NA; size: NA; J: TRBJ1-1; V: TRBV28; CDR3: CASSSLQGRTTEAFF; DNA: TGTGCCAGCAGTTCTTTACAGGGTAGGACCACTGAAGCTTTCTTT
D: TRBD1; size: once; J: TRBJ1-1; V: TRBV18; CDR3: CASSPGQKNTEAFF; DNA: TGTGCCAGCTCACCGGGACAGAAGAACACTGAAGCTTTCTTT
D: NA; size: NA; J: TRBJ2-4; V: TRBV19; CDR3: CASSKRANLAKNIQYF; DNA: TGTGCCAGCAGCAAGCGGGCCAACTTAGCCAAAAACATTCAGTACTTC
D: NA; size: NA; J: TRBJ2-7; V: TRBV6-6; CDR3: CASSFLGQTASYEQYF; DNA: TGTGCCAGCAGTTTTCTCGGACAAACAGCTTCCTACGAGCAGTACTTC
D: NA; size: NA; J: TRBJ2-7; V: TRBV28; CDR3: CASSLSGGTHF; DNA: TGTGCCAGCAGTTTATCGGGCGGAACCCACTTC
D: NA; size: NA; J: TRBJ1-2; V: TRBV5-1; CDR3: CASSWTGPGSYGYTF; DNA: TGCGCCAGCAGCTGGACGGGCCCAGGGTCATATGGCTACACCTTC
D: TRBD1; size: few; J: TRBJ1-5; V: TRBV10-3; CDR3: CAIRSGTGNDQPQHF; DNA: TGTGCCATCAGGTCCGGGACAGGGAACGATCAGCCCCAGCATTTT
D: NA; size: NA; J: TRBJ1-1; V: TRBV4-2; CDR3: CASSQRDMSTEAFF; DNA: TGTGCCAGCAGCCAGAGGGACATGTCCACTGAAGCTTTCTTT
D: NA; size: NA; J: TRBJ1-1; V: TRBV5-1; CDR3: CASSFAGGNTEAFF; DNA: TGCGCCAGCAGCTTTGCCGGGGGGAACACTGAAGCTTTCTTT
D: TRBD1; size: NA; J: TRBJ1-4; V: TRBV7-9; CDR3: CASSPRDSRNEKLFF; DNA: TGTGCCAGCAGCCCACGGGACAGTAGAAATGAAAAACTGTTTTTT
D: TRBD1; size: NA; J: TRBJ1-1; V: TRBV5-1; CDR3: CASSLGTGGTEAFF; DNA: TGCGCCAGCAGCTTGGGGACAGGGGGCACTGAAGCTTTCTTT
D: NA; size: NA; J: TRBJ1-3; V: TRBV19; CDR3: CASSAYSGDGNTIYF; DNA: TGTGCCAGTAGTGCCTATTCAGGGGACGGAAACACCATATATTTT
D: TRBD1; size: NA; J: TRBJ2-3; V: TRBV19; CDR3: CASSDHGQVGTDTQYF; DNA: TGTGCCAGTAGTGACCACGGACAGGTCGGGACAGATACGCAGTATTTT
D: NA; size: NA; J: TRBJ1-5; V: TRBV27; CDR3: CASSPGGGVGQPQHF; DNA: TGTGCCAGCAGCCCCGGGGGAGGGGTGGGTCAGCCCCAGCATTTT
D: NA; size: NA; J: TRBJ2-4; V: TRBV7-9; CDR3: CASSFEVAKNIQYF; DNA: TGTGCCAGCAGCTTTGAAGTAGCCAAAAACATTCAGTACTTC
D: NA; size: NA; J: TRBJ2-5; V: TRBV7-6; CDR3: CASSPGHMRETQYF; DNA: TGTGCCAGCAGCCCAGGGCACATGAGGGAGACCCAGTACTTC
D: NA; size: NA; J: TRBJ2-3; V: TRBV24-1; CDR3: CATSDAGRETDTQYF; DNA: TGTGCCACCAGTGATGCAGGGAGAGAGACAGATACGCAGTATTTT
D: TRBD1; size: NA; J: TRBJ2-3; V: TRBV6-5; CDR3: CASTDRADTQYF; DNA: TGTGCCAGCACAGACAGGGCAGATACGCAGTATTTT
D: NA; size: few; J: TRBJ1-6; V: TRBV9; CDR3: CASSGPGLSYNSPLHF; DNA: TGTGCCAGCAGCGGACCAGGGCTCTCCTATAATTCACCCCTCCACTTT
D: TRBD2; size: NA; J: TRBJ2-3; V: TRBV6-2/TRBV6-3; CDR3: CASSYSIAGGQDTQYF; DNA: TGTGCCAGCAGTTACTCGATAGCGGGGGGGCAGGATACGCAGTATTTT
D: NA; size: NA; J: TRBJ1-1; V: TRBV3-1/TRBV3-2; CDR3: CASSHGGVSTEAFF; DNA: TGTGCCAGCAGCCATGGAGGGGTGAGCACTGAAGCTTTCTTT
D: TRBD2; size: NA; J: TRBJ2-3; V: TRBV6-6; CDR3: CASALAGDADTQYF; DNA: TGTGCCAGCGCTCTAGCGGGGGACGCAGATACGCAGTATTTT
D: NA; size: NA; J: TRBJ2-3; V: TRBV6-2/TRBV6-3; CDR3: CASSYPDPTDTQYF; DNA: TGTGCCAGCAGTTACCCGGACCCCACAGATACGCAGTATTTT
D: TRBD2; size: NA; J: TRBJ2-7; V: TRBV13; CDR3: CASSLFSGGLSYEQYF; DNA: TGTGCCAGCAGCCTTTTTAGCGGGGGGCTCTCCTACGAGCAGTACTTC
D: NA; size: NA; J: TRBJ1-5; V: TRBV7-2; CDR3: CASSLDWQNNQPQHF; DNA: TGTGCCAGCAGCTTAGATTGGCAGAACAATCAGCCCCAGCATTTT
D: NA; size: NA; J: TRBJ2-3; V: TRBV7-9; CDR3: CASLTGFSTDTQYF; DNA: TGTGCCAGCCTTACGGGATTCAGCACAGATACGCAGTATTTT
D: NA; size: NA; J: TRBJ2-2; V: TRBV12-5; CDR3: CASGSEANTGELFF; DNA: TGTGCTAGTGGTTCAGAGGCTAACACCGGGGAGCTGTTTTTT
D: NA; size: NA; J: TRBJ2-2; V: TRBV6-1; CDR3: CASSEALLAGELFF; DNA: TGTGCCAGCAGTGAAGCGCTTCTAGCGGGGGAGCTGTTTTTT
D: NA; size: NA; J: TRBJ1-1; V: TRBV15; CDR3: CATSRDQMNTEAFF; DNA: TGTGCCACCAGCAGAGATCAGATGAACACTGAAGCTTTCTTT
D: NA; size: NA; J: TRBJ1-2; V: TRBV27; CDR3: CASSPRGGAGGYTF; DNA: TGTGCCAGCAGTCCAAGGGGGGGGGCAGGTGGCTACACCTTC
D: TRBD1; size: NA; J: TRBJ2-3; V: TRBV6-2/TRBV6-3; CDR3: CASSPGTENTDTQYF; DNA: TGTGCCAGCAGCCCCGGGACAGAAAACACAGATACGCAGTATTTT
D: NA; size: NA; J: TRBJ1-2; V: TRBV28; CDR3: CASRQQGPGGYGYTF; DNA: TGTGCCAGCAGACAACAGGGCCCGGGGGGTTATGGCTACACCTTC
D: TRBD2; size: once; J: TRBJ2-1; V: TRBV28; CDR3: CASSFYSGGNNEQFF; DNA: TGTGCCAGCAGTTTCTATAGCGGGGGGAACAATGAGCAGTTCTTC
D: NA; size: NA; J: TRBJ1-2; V: TRBV3-1/TRBV3-2; CDR3: CASSQEVAGVYGYTF; DNA: TGTGCCAGCAGCCAAGAAGTCGCGGGGGTCTATGGCTACACCTTC
D: NA; size: NA; J: TRBJ1-1; V: TRBV30; CDR3: CAWSRGPPKAFF; DNA: TGTGCCTGGAGTAGGGGCCCACCGAAAGCTTTCTTT
D: NA; size: NA; J: TRBJ2-7; V: TRBV19; CDR3: CASSIWASYEQYF; DNA: TGTGCCAGTAGTATCTGGGCTTCCTACGAGCAGTACTTC
D: NA; size: NA; J: TRBJ1-3; V: TRBV7-9; CDR3: CASSLGGQGFSGNTIYF; DNA: TGTGCCAGCAGCTTAGGGGGGCAGGGCTTCTCTGGAAACACCATATATTTT
D: NA; size: NA; J: TRBJ1-4; V: TRBV6-5; CDR3: CASQSITTNEKLFF; DNA: TGTGCCAGCCAGTCGATCACAACTAATGAAAAACTGTTTTTT
D: NA; size: NA; J: TRBJ1-5; V: TRBV18; CDR3: CASSPFRQGHNQPQHF; DNA: TGTGCCAGCTCACCATTTCGGCAGGGACATAATCAGCCCCAGCATTTT
D: TRBD1; size: NA; J: TRBJ2-5; V: TRBV9; CDR3: CASSVGDRGPETQYF; DNA: TGTGCCAGCAGCGTAGGGGACAGGGGCCCGGAGACCCAGTACTTC
D: NA; size: NA; J: TRBJ2-7; V: TRBV21-1; CDR3: CAHEGEGQFPYEQYF; DNA: TGTGCACATGAAGGCGAGGGACAGTTTCCCTACGAGCAGTACTTC
D: TRBD1; size: NA; J: TRBJ1-4; V: TRBV3-1/TRBV3-2; CDR3: CASPRRGPSNEKLFF; DNA: TGTGCCAGCCCTCGCAGGGGGCCTAGTAATGAAAAACTGTTTTTT
D: NA; size: NA; J: TRBJ1-1; V: TRBV18; CDR3: CASSPPIGGTEAFF; DNA: TGTGCCAGCTCACCACCAATTGGCGGTACTGAAGCTTTCTTT
D: TRBD2; size: NA; J: TRBJ2-2; V: TRBV7-3; CDR3: CASSSGGGGELFF; DNA: TGTGCCAGCAGCTCGGGGGGGGGCGGGGAGCTGTTTTTT
D: TRBD1; size: NA; J: TRBJ1-1; V: TRBV5-1; CDR3: CASSAQGGYTEAFF; DNA: TGCGCCAGCAGCGCCCAGGGGGGGTACACTGAAGCTTTCTTT
D: TRBD2; size: NA; J: TRBJ2-7; V: TRBV3-1/TRBV3-2; CDR3: CASRQLAGAYEQYF; DNA: TGTGCCAGCAGGCAACTAGCGGGGGCCTACGAGCAGTACTTC